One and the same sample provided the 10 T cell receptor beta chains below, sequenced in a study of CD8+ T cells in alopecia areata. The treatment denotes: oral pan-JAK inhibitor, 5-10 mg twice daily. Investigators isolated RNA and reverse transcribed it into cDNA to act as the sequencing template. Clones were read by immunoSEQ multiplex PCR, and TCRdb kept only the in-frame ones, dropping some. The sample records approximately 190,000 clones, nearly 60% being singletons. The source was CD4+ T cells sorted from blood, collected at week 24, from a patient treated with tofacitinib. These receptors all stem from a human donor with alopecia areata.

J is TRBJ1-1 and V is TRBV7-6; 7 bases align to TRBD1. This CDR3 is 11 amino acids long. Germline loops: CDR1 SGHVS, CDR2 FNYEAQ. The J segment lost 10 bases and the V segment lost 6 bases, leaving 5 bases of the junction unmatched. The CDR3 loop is CASSLQGPAFF. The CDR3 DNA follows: TGTGCCAGCAGTCTACAGGGGCCAGCTTTCTTT.

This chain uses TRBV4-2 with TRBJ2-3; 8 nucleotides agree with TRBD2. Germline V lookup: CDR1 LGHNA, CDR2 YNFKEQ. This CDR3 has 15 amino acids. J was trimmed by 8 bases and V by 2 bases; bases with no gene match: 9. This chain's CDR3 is CASSQSSGGRSTQYF. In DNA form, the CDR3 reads TGTGCCAGCAGCCAATCCAGCGGGGGTCGGAGTACGCAGTATTTT.

The CDR3 coding sequence is TGTGCCAGCAGCGCGACAGGGGGTGAAGAGACCCAGTACTTC. This encodes CASSATGGEETQYF. The chain couples TRBV2 to TRBJ2-5; 9 positions agree with TRBD1. The V gene's germline CDR1 is SNHLY and CDR2 FYNNEI. The CDR3 runs 14 residues. V gave up 6 bases and J gave up 3 bases; unmatched junction bases: 5.

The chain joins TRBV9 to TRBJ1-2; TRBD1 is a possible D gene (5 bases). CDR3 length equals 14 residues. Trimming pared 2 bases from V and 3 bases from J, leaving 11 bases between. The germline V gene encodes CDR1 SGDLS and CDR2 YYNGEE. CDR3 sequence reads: CASSVSGSHYGYTF. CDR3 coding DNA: TGTGCCAGCAGCGTGTCAGGGAGTCACTATGGCTACACCTTC.

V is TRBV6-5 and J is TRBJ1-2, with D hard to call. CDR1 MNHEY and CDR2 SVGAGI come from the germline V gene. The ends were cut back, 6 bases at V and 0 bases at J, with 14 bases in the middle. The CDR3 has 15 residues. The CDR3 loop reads CASSTRGLSNYGYTF. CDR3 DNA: TGTGCCAGCAGCACTCGCGGACTTTCTAACTATGGCTACACCTTC.

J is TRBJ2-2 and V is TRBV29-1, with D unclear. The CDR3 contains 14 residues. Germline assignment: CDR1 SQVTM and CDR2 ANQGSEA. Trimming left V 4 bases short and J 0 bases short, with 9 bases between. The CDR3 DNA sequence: TGCAGCGTTGGGGCAGGCCCGAACACCGGGGAGCTGTTTTTT. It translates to CSVGAGPNTGELFF.

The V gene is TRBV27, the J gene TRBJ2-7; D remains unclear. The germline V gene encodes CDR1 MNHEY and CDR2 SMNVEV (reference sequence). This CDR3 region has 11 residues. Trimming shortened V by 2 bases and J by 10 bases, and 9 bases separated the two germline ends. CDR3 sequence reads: CASSLGHSQYF. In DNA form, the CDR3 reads TGTGCCAGCAGTTTAGGTCACAGTCAGTACTTC.

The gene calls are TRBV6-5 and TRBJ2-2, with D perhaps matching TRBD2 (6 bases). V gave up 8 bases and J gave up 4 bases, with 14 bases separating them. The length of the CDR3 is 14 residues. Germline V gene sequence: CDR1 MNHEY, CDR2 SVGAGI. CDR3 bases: TGTGCCAGCGGACGGGAGAGGGGCACCGGGGAGCTGTTTTTT. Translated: CASGRERGTGELFF.

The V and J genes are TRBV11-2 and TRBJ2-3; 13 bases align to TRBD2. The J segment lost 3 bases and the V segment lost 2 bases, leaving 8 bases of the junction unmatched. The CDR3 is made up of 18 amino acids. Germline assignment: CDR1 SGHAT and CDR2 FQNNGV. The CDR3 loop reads CASSLRTSGGLWTDTQYF. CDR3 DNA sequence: TGTGCCAGCAGCTTAAGGACTAGCGGGGGTCTGTGGACAGATACGCAGTATTTT.

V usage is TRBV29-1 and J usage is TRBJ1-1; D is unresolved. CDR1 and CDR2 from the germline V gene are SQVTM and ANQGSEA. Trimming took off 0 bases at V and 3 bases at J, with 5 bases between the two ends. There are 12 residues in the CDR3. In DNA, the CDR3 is TGCAGCGTTGAAGATGGGTACACTGAAGCTTTCTTT. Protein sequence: CSVEDGYTEAFF.